Detailed here is one T cell receptor (beta chain). These data come from a study of blood T cell repertoires in COVID-19. The data were produced by immunoSEQ multiplex PCR, yet TCRdb's version contains in-frame clones alone and is incomplete. In the table there are 130,000 to 150,000 clones, approximately 85% of which are singletons. Germline V gives CDR1 SGHTA, CDR2 FQGNSA. This CDR3 comprises 14 residues. Trimming removed 1 base from V and 1 base from J, with 7 bases in between. The chain employs TRBV7-2 and TRBJ1-1; D gene ambiguous. The TCR was taken from a human donor with acute or convalescent COVID-19. The donor label of this sample is uncertain. Sequenced sample: peripheral blood. The CDR3 reads CASSLVGQNTEAFF. CDR3 DNA sequence: TGTGCCAGCAGCTTAGTTGGCCAGAACACTGAAGCTTTCTTT.